This T cell receptor (beta chain) comes out of a study of HIV-infected patients and healthy controls (dated by TCRdb to the mid-2010s). In terms of the full investigation: The study asked whether deep sequencing of the TCR repertoire from small blood samples of HIV patients could detect immune perturbation and reconstitution.

SuperScript III was used to reverse transcribe 500 ng RNA with primers targeting the alpha and beta constant regions. Alpha and beta chain libraries were generated separately via chain-specific third strand synthesis with multiplexing indices. The protocol used a single primer pair to amplify all rearrangements within a chain, which avoided primer bias, and attached molecular barcodes to each cDNA molecule. Purified cDNA was ligated with T4 RNA Ligase 1 onto a 5' RACE adapter bearing a random hexamer and the SP2 sequencing primer site. Second strand synthesis was primed from the SP2 site with Phusion polymerase, using slow temperature ramps to favor optimal annealing. The 12-nucleotide barcode on each molecule comprised two random hexamer sequences, both introduced before amplification and concatenated. A short first PCR added P5 and P7 adapter elements plus a second index, followed by an approximately 25-cycle amplification PCR with P5s and P7 primers. Libraries received roughly 28 PCR cycles in total, were quantified on a Qubit, sized on a Bioanalyzer, and diluted to approximately 3.9 nM. The normalized libraries were sequenced on an Illumina MiSeq using 2 x 250 paired-end kits. Reverse transcription reactions were cleaned up on MinElute columns and eluted into 7.5 to 10 ul Tris-Cl. Adapter ligations were incubated for 20 to 25 hours at 16 degrees C and subsequently purified with AMPure XP beads at a 1:1 ratio. Regarding the original processing steps: A modified Decombinator that output V, J, insert and barcode information was used to process the demultiplexed FASTQ files. Sequences that shared a barcode but differed from the dominant sequence were treated as errors and discarded, and barcodes were clustered at Levenshtein distance 3 and counted to estimate the original cDNA molecules. The R packages ineq, vegan, igraph and RCytoscape were used for downstream analyses, together with IMGT nomenclature and CDR3 definitions. The authors computed V gene usage over distinct sequences and counted each TCR a single time to avoid skew from clonal expansion. Similarity networks connected unique CDR3 amino acid sequences within a donor whenever two sequences differed by a single Levenshtein edit. The authors compiled published HIV-specific CDR3s (around 90 alpha, roughly 700 beta) and CMV-specific CDR3s (about 14 alpha, about 250 beta) and searched for them in the repertoires. Random subsampling to size-matched repertoires demonstrated that the decreased diversity in patients did not result from their lower sequence numbers. Using fastp at Q25 and MiXCR, TCRdb reprocessed the public reads and kept productive beta chains. Each CDR3 protein gets just one entry, which takes the most common genes and DNA from the rows behind it. The V and J calls reflect TCRdb's pipeline rather than the authors' work. The table for this sample lists roughly 13,000 distinct CDR3 sequences; about a tenth of them were counted only once. Of the sample, nearly 6.5% is held by the ten largest clones.

Whole blood was used without cell fractionation, so all unsorted peripheral T cells were reflected in the repertoire. As controls, roughly 11 uninfected healthy donors were sampled, and four of those donors gave samples twice, around 3 months apart. For RNA extraction, an approximately 2.5 ml sample of peripheral blood was drawn into Tempus tubes. Residual genomic DNA was removed with the TURBO-DNase kit and globin mRNA was depleted with GLOBINclear. The CDR3 holds 12 amino acids from the cysteine to the phenylalanine. Of all the DNA, just the CDR3 is kept, 36 bases in frame from base 1. At the junction V is shortened by 6 bases and J by 5 bases, with 13 bases in between. CDR1 SQVTM and CDR2 ANQGSEA are derived from the germline V gene. This clonotype is identified as medium-sized (0.01 to 0.1%). Which antigen it targets is not known. No qualities accompany the bases; no much larger clone lies one base away.

Overall study results and their limits: Alpha-chain CDR3s from MAIT cells occurred at high frequency in healthy controls but were severely depleted in HIV+ repertoires. Donor HLA types were not determined in the study. Size-matched repertoire data did not replicate the apparent post-therapy recovery of the Gini index in HIV-infected patients. Significantly higher mean Gini indices were seen in HIV-infected repertoires than in controls, possibly reflecting oligoclonality. Rare events from HIV-infected data received too much weight under size-matching, and comparisons were complicated by unequal numbers of distinct sequences between patients and controls. Compared with untreated HIV+ repertoires, healthy control repertoires had roughly threefold more distinct CDR3s and a higher Shannon diversity. Pairing of alpha and beta chains was not determined in the samples. Using whole blood restricted sequencing depth and prevented separating the dynamics of distinct T-cell subpopulations. Significantly different mean usage between HIV-infected patients and controls was observed for eight alpha and eight beta V genes. During therapy, HIV-associated CDR3s significantly decreased in frequency, while CMV-associated CDR3s did not change significantly, though most became more frequent. Processing was restricted to sixteen HIV-infected individuals, which the authors judged to be a major constraint on the generalizability of the findings. Slight age and sex profile differences between the study cohorts did not explain the observed diversity differences. By Jaccard index and by the count of highly shared sequences, healthy controls shared more CDR3s between individuals than HIV+ patients did.

Material: blood. In this chain, TRBV29-1 is recombined with TRBJ1-1; a tentative D call is TRBD1 (5 bases match). The TCR sequence derives from an adult in good health. The CDR3: CSVGGGRTEAFF. The DNA sequence is TGCAGCGTGGGGGGGGGTCGAACTGAAGCTTTCTTT.